Here is one T cell receptor beta chain with its context. An end of the junction does not agree with germline; a read error may underlie this. In the original workflow: Nucleated cell number was recorded as an estimate derived from reference gene primer amplification. Assay: immunoSEQ multiplex PCR; the TCRdb copy retains only in-frame clones and omits some. That table supplies the V and J calls and clone size; D and trimming were determined from the DNA. The sample holds approximately 85,000 clones; 75% to 90% are singletons and the top ten take 27%. CDR1 is SNHLY, CDR2 FYNNEI, per germline. CDR3 length: 17 amino acids. This sample stems from a study of blood T cell repertoires in COVID-19. Study-level background: Acute and convalescent COVID-19 specimens originated in the United States, Italy and Spain. Sources were T cells, B-cell-depleted T cells, or PBMCs; the material itself was cDNA or gDNA.

Material: peripheral blood. The TCR was taken from a man aged 50 to 60 with active or convalescent COVID-19. The chain recombines TRBV2 with TRBJ2-1; 7 bases match TRBD2. CDR3 sequence reads: CASREVLGGSMYNEQFF. The CDR3 nucleotides are TGTGCCAGCAGGGAAGTTCTGGGCGGGAGCATGTACAATGAGCAGTTCTTC.